The 6 T cell receptor beta chains below come from one sample, sequenced in a study of T cells in Graves' hyperthyroidism and ophthalmopathy (dated by TCRdb to the late 2010s). Libraries came from multiplex PCR. For sequencing, an Illumina HiSeq 2000 was employed. TCR beta CDR3 regions were amplified from RNA transcripts. The first round of RT-PCR for the TCR CDR3 was performed with the HTBI primer set and the Qiagen OneStep RT-PCR kit. The public reads were run again by TCRdb, first through fastp at Q25 and then through MiXCR, and only productive beta chains were kept. Each record represents a unique CDR3 protein, reported with the most common genes and DNA among its rows. The sample has around 250,000 distinct CDR3 sequences on record, roughly 15% of them singletons. The ten biggest clones cover about 14% of the sample. The sample taken for sequencing was blood. These receptors were obtained from a woman in her forties with Graves' hyperthyroidism that later progressed to Graves' ophthalmopathy.

This clonotype has at least ten counts. The chain is built from TRBV28 and TRBJ2-5; tentatively, D is TRBD1 or TRBD2 (5 bases each). Germline V gives CDR1 MDHEN, CDR2 SYDVKM. V dropped 6 bases and J dropped 5 bases, with 22 bases sitting between them. The CDR3 length is 16 residues. The CDR3 DNA sequence: TGTGCCAGCAGCATCCTATACAGCCGGGACGCGGAGACCCAGTACTTC. It is translated as CASSILYSRDAETQYF.

In this sample, this clonotype turned up many times. The V and J genes are TRBV6-1 and TRBJ2-5; possibly TRBD1 for D (5 bases). In germline, CDR1 is MNHNS, CDR2 SASEGT. This CDR3 has 14 residues. V gave up 10 bases and J gave up 5 bases, with 20 bases separating them. The CDR3 protein is CAIQRQSDQETQYF. The CDR3 region has the DNA TGTGCCATCCAGAGACAGAGTGATCAGGAGACCCAGTACTTC.

This clonotype appeared a few times. This chain connects TRBV20-1 to TRBJ2-1; D gene uncertain. The germline gives CDR1 DFQATT, CDR2 SNEGSKA (reference sequence). V was shortened by 6 bases and J by 5 bases, with 17 bases between the two germline ends. The CDR3 extends over 14 amino acids. CDR3 sequence: CSAETQPIDNEQFF. The CDR3 bases are TGCAGTGCCGAGACCCAGCCCATCGACAATGAGCAGTTCTTC.

The chain links TRBV6-1 to TRBJ2-7; D gene uncertain. The CDR3 contains 16 residues. The germline V gene encodes CDR1 MNHNS and CDR2 SASEGT. Trimming pared 4 bases from V and 3 bases from J, leaving 19 bases between. The CDR3 spells CASSGPDPKLSYEQYF. Written as DNA, the CDR3 is TGTGCCAGCAGTGGCCCCGACCCCAAACTAAGCTACGAGCAGTACTTC.

Ten or more counts support this clonotype. The rearrangement joins TRBV6-5 to TRBJ2-7, with 8 bases fitting TRBD2. The junction had 12 bases not matched to a gene; V was cut back by 2 bases and J by 6 bases. The V gene's germline CDR1 is MNHEY and CDR2 SVGAGI. This CDR3 region has 16 residues. DNA for the CDR3: TGTGCCAGCAGTTACAAAGCTAGCGGGTTCGTCGGCGAGCAGTACTTC. Its translation is CASSYKASGFVGEQYF.

This clonotype was observed at least ten times. V usage is TRBV19 and J usage is TRBJ2-1; a possible D gene is TRBD2 (6 bases). Trimming took off 6 bases at V and 5 bases at J, with 17 bases between the two ends. The CDR3 has 15 amino acids. Germline CDR1 LNHDA, CDR2 SQIVND (reference sequence). This chain's CDR3 is CASSLWVADHNEQFF. DNA for the CDR3: TGTGCCAGTAGCTTATGGGTAGCGGATCACAATGAGCAGTTCTTC.